The 11 T cell receptor beta chains reported below all come from one sample, sequenced in a study of blood T cell repertoires in COVID-19. The assay was immunoSEQ multiplex PCR, and TCRdb's table has in-frame clones only and misses some. The sample holds more than 150,000 clones; roughly 89% are singletons and the top ten take 0.62%. Sequencing used peripheral blood. The receptor source for this set is a man aged 50-59 years with acute or convalescent COVID-19.

In the case of this clone: This specimen includes other DNA sequences encoding the same CDR3. The CDR3 spells CASDRGWGNSPLHF. The DNA for the CDR3 is TGTGCCAGTGACAGGGGCTGGGGTAATTCACCCCTCCACTTT. The chain links TRBV19 to TRBJ1-6, with 8 bases identical to TRBD1. V lost 8 bases, J lost 6 bases, and 6 bases stayed unmatched. CDR3 length equals 14 residues. Germline V CDR1 and CDR2: LNHDA, SQIVND (reference sequence).

The V call is TRBV2, the J call TRBJ2-7, with D perhaps matching TRBD2 (6 bases). The CDR3 sequence is 15 residues long. Germline loops: CDR1 SNHLY, CDR2 FYNNEI. V gave up 1 base and J gave up 3 bases, with 13 bases separating them. Here the CDR3 DNA reads TGTGCCAGCAGTGAAGGCCAGCGGGCCGTCTACGAGCAGTACTTC. Amino acid sequence: CASSEGQRAVYEQYF.

This chain connects TRBV5-5 to TRBJ2-6; D possibly corresponds to TRBD2 (5 bases). V lost 4 bases and J lost 2, with 16 bases in between. The length of the CDR3 is 17 residues. Germline values: CDR1 SGHKS, CDR2 YYEKEE (reference sequence). The CDR3 is CASSQARGEAGANVLTF. The CDR3 DNA reads as TGTGCCAGCAGCCAAGCTCGGGGAGAGGCTGGGGCCAACGTCCTGACTTTC.

The V call is TRBV15, the J call TRBJ2-5; D call uncertain. V was trimmed by 4 bases and J by 7 bases, leaving 13 bases between them. Looked up from germline, CDR1 is LNHNV and CDR2 is YYDKDF (reference sequence). The CDR3 is 13 residues long. As DNA, the CDR3 is TGTGCCACCAGCACCCCCCCTAGAACGACCCAGTACTTC. Translation: CATSTPPRTTQYF. Looking up the rest from reference TRBV15 and TRBJ2-5 gives the full variable domain: DAMVIQNPRYQVTQFGKPVTLSCSQTLNHNVMYWYQQKSSQAPKLLFHYYDKDFNNEADTPDNFQSRRPNTSFCFLDIRSPGLGDTAMYLCATSTPPRTTQYFGPGTRLLVL.

The gene calls are TRBV7-2 and TRBJ1-3, with 8 bases lining up with TRBD1. The junction had 4 bases not matched to a gene; V was cut back by 2 bases and J by 7 bases. CDR1 is SGHTA, CDR2 FQGNSA, per germline. This CDR3 has 14 amino acids. CDR3 bases: TGTGCCAGCAGCTTAAGGGACAGGAAGAACACCATATATTTT. Translated, it gives CASSLRDRKNTIYF.

This rearrangement joins TRBV10-3 to TRBJ2-1, with 8 positions matching TRBD2. Germline values: CDR1 ENHRY, CDR2 SYGVKD. V was pared by 4 bases and J by 2 bases, with 16 bases of the junction left unmatched. The CDR3 sequence is 19 residues long. CDR3 amino acids: CAISAAGLDTARAYNEQFF. The CDR3 nucleotides read TGTGCCATCAGTGCCGCGGGACTAGATACGGCCCGGGCCTACAATGAGCAGTTCTTC.

The chain is built from TRBV24-1 and TRBJ1-1; D is unclear. The CDR3 length is 14 residues. With 6 bases removed from V and 0 bases from J, the gap between germline ends came to 10 bases. The germline gives CDR1 KGHDR, CDR2 SFDVKD. The DNA for the CDR3 is TGTGCCACCAGTTTGACACCTATGAACACTGAAGCTTTCTTT. This encodes CATSLTPMNTEAFF.

The V gene is TRBV5-1, the J gene TRBJ1-1; TRBD1 matches at 8 bases. CDR1 is SGHRS, CDR2 YFSETQ, per germline. Losses at the gene ends were 5 bases for V and 4 bases for J; bases not matched to a gene: 7. CDR3 length equals 14 residues. CDR3 nucleotides: TGCGCCAGCAGACCGACAGGGGTAGCCACTGAAGCTTTCTTT. Its translation: CASRPTGVATEAFF.

This clone was observed a single time. V is TRBV7-9 and J is TRBJ1-1; 7 bases map to TRBD1. The CDR3 is 15 amino acids. J was trimmed by 1 base and V by 2 bases; bases with no gene match: 4. The germline V gene encodes CDR1 SEHNR and CDR2 FQNEAQ (reference sequence). This CDR3 is CASSLYRGGNTEAFF. The CDR3, as DNA: TGTGCCAGCAGCTTATACAGGGGTGGGAACACTGAAGCTTTCTTT. Full variable domain (remainder filled in from reference TRBV7-9 and TRBJ1-1): DTGVSQNPRHKITKRGQNVTFRCDPISEHNRLYWYRQTLGQGPEFLTYFQNEAQLEKSRLLSDRFSAERPKGSFSTLEIQRTEQGDSAMYLCASSLYRGGNTEAFFGQGTRLTVV.

The chain employs TRBV27 and TRBJ2-3; perhaps TRBD2 as D (5 bases). This CDR3 comprises 18 residues. In germline, CDR1 is MNHEY, CDR2 SMNVEV (reference sequence). Trimming left V 2 bases short and J 2 bases short, with 20 bases between. CDR3 protein: CASSLRRSRSGITDTQYF. The CDR3 DNA reads as TGTGCCAGCAGTTTAAGGAGGTCCCGATCAGGTATCACAGATACGCAGTATTTT.

The chain couples TRBV4-3 to TRBJ2-1; a weak D match, TRBD1 (5 bases). Between the trimmed V and J ends, which lost 3 bases and 5 bases, there was a span of 17 bases. Germline V lookup: CDR1 LGHNA, CDR2 YSLEER. The CDR3 is 16 amino acids. The CDR3 is CASSHFWGKANNEQFF. CDR3 DNA sequence: TGCGCCAGCAGCCACTTTTGGGGCAAAGCGAACAATGAGCAGTTCTTC.